The present entry profiles one T cell receptor (beta chain) with its context. What antigen it recognizes has not been identified. No per-base quality is available; no much larger clone lies one base away. The record originates from a study of cytomegalovirus exposure and HLA in healthy donors (TCRdb year 2017). Regarding the study in general: According to an earlier analysis of around 600 of the donors, 150 million to 200 million T cells yielded some 110 million unique TCR beta sequences and about 300 Gb of sequence data. Roughly 300 gigabases of sequencing data and tens of millions of unique TCR sequences made up an early release that covered fewer than 650 HLA-typed donors. Among the roughly 430 genotyped donors, about 85% belonged to the genetic ancestry cluster associated with self-reported Caucasian donors. The study aimed to test whether cataloging public T cell receptors could reveal signatures of past pathogen exposure. Using immunosequencing, the study profiled T cell repertoires from 666 subjects and related those repertoires to cytomegalovirus serostatus. Along with the approximately 700-subject first cohort, a separate validation cohort of over a hundred different subjects was used. The study combined high-throughput TCR immunosequencing, statistical association of individual TCRs with disease status, and machine learning to predict cytomegalovirus infection status. In a later analysis, previously published TCR beta repertoires from several hundred donors were re-analyzed and high-resolution HLA genotyping was added so that TCR occurrence patterns could be studied. The later analysis used no new phenotypic data to find candidate immune exposures, relying instead on TCR beta sequences and their occurrence across donors. In an earlier analysis of over 550 of the donors, high-throughput TCR beta sequencing was used to judge whether each TCR beta V gene segment behaved as functional or pseudogenic. Alongside the repertoire data, information on donor age, sex, ethnicity and CMV serostatus was compiled. Genome-wide SNP genotypes for about 60% of the roughly 700 donors were used in a later genetic analysis, which treated that subset as a discovery cohort. All discovery cohort repertoires had been generated on a single sequencing platform. HLA typing covered class I and class II loci at four-digit resolution. The number of typed donors differed by locus: roughly 620-630 for A, B, C, DRB1 and DQB1; approximately 520 for DQA1; 606 for DPA1; and roughly 470 for DPB1. Roughly five DR-DQ haplotypes were handled as single units for association and clustering because linkage in the cohort was strong. Among 398 genotyped donors of the cohort, an average of about 240,000 unique TCR beta nucleotide sequences were sequenced per donor, roughly 18% of them non-productive.

The germline V gene gives CDR1 as SNHLY and CDR2 as FYNNEI. V is pruned by 8 bases and J by 2 bases, leaving 10 bases of the junction without a gene match. The CDR3, from cysteine to phenylalanine, totals 15 residues. The CDR3 DNA has 45 bases and is translated from base 1. Beyond this particular receptor, the publication reports: Roughly uniform sequencing depth across donors was assumed in presence/absence analyses, although this assumption may not hold. In a later genetic analysis, fewer N-insertions in productive TCRs were reported among donors in an Asian-associated ancestry cluster than the roughly 640-donor mean. Because counts were too low, seventeen rarely observed V segments, including chromosome 9 orphons, were excluded from the earlier analysis of some 540 of the donors. Some IMGT-functional V segments, including TRBV6-2 and TRBV6-3, could not be distinguished by the 87-base-pair reads and were therefore excluded. Three of the identified cytomegalovirus-associated TCR beta chains were confirmed in vitro to be specific for cytomegalovirus antigens. According to the authors, the approach could potentially be generalized to other disease states and immunological phenotypes. In this cohort, only TCR beta chains were sequenced, and detectable features were limited by the absence of alpha or paired-chain data. In a later analysis, the rate of TCR association differed among HLA loci, with DRB1 alleles having the most associated TCRs and HLA-C alleles having the fewest. The study listed approximately 150 TCR beta chains as associated with cytomegalovirus. According to a later analysis, most CMV-associated TCR beta chains appeared to be HLA-restricted, and the HLA associations seemed to be driven largely by CMV exposure. A later analysis reported that several top co-occurrence clusters appeared linked to parvovirus B19, influenza, CMV and Epstein-Barr virus. A later analysis associated 17,000 or so TCR beta sequences with specific HLA alleles at a false discovery rate of 0.05. Across donors, most TCR sequences were observed very rarely, whereas some public TCRs were present in many individuals. Cytomegalovirus status was reported to be diagnosed by the classifier with high specificity and sensitivity in both the original and validation cohorts. HLA typing was unavailable for some donors at each locus, so association tests used only the typed subset. Linkage disequilibrium might explain the correlated functional status among segregating V segments, but an unknown experimental factor could not be ruled out. CMV serostatus was the only immune exposure information available for the cohort. An earlier analysis of around 540 of the donors showed that most TCR beta V segments appeared in productive rearrangements either about 90% or about 30% of the time, which broadly matched IMGT annotations. A later genetic analysis associated a missense DCLRE1C variant with V-gene and J-gene trimming of TCR beta chains, and an independent cohort replicated the association. A further reported finding was that TCR beta sequences accurately predicted the HLA-A and HLA-B alleles for most subjects in the first cohort. Assigning TCR associations to individual alleles was difficult when HLA alleles, especially DR and DQ, strongly co-occurred. A cluster of highly shared sequence variants was judged likely to be a technical artifact of the sequencing pipeline. In a later analysis, HLA-associated TCR beta chains were found to be more clonally expanded and to have lower generation probabilities than equally common non-associated chains.

The cohort was made up of under 800 healthy bone marrow donors. Cohort members were all nominally healthy when sampled, although unrecorded immune exposures were likely present. The donor was CMV seropositive and was included in the group of 270 or so seropositive cohort members. Each donor provided a peripheral blood sample, and peripheral blood mononuclear cells were used for TCR beta sequencing. The Qiagen DNeasy Blood Extraction Kit was used to extract genomic DNA from the blood cell samples. Libraries were made using the immunoSEQ multiplex PCR assay. The multiplex PCR relied on a mix of 60 forward primers for TCR Vbeta segments and 13 reverse primers for TCR Jbeta segments. The CDR3 region of rearranged TCR beta genes was amplified from genomic DNA with a multiplex PCR assay. The Illumina HiSeq System was used to sequence the amplified TCR beta libraries as 87-base-pair reads. Under the source paper's analysis protocol: In a later analysis, 77 million or so unique TCR beta chains were counted across the approximately 640 repertoires, and some 10 million of these chains were shared by at least two donors. To remove PCR and sequencing errors, raw reads were error-corrected and collapsed into unique sequences using a nearest-neighbor algorithm that merged closely related sequences. To assign V, D and J gene segments, CDR3 sequences were aligned to IMGT reference sequences. For a sequence to be retained, at least a six-nucleotide match to both a V gene segment and a J gene segment was required. A rearrangement counted as productive if the CDR3 had no stop codons and remained in frame with V and J, and every other rearrangement counted as non-productive. Following IMGT convention, CDR3 was defined as the stretch from the second conserved V-encoded cysteine up to the conserved J-encoded phenylalanine. Sequences without an unambiguous match to a single V gene segment were excluded from the earlier analysis of approximately 600 of the donors. An earlier analysis of approximately 590 of the donors classified V segments as functional when productive rearrangements were above 56.7% and as segregating when the standard deviation between donors was above 5%. A statistical classification framework was built for diagnosing cytomegalovirus status from the catalog of TCR beta chain sequences. A later analysis assigned V and J genes by comparing TCR nucleotide sequences with IMGT/GENE-DB human TR gene sequences. Using the TCRdist pipeline, a later analysis assigned CDR3 sequences along with most-parsimonious VDJ recombination scenarios. In a later analysis, each TCR beta chain was defined by its CDR3 amino acid sequence together with its V-gene family, and reads without a unique V-gene family were excluded. To address suspected cross-contamination and a sequencing artifact, a later analysis removed under 600 highly shared, low-generation-probability nucleotide sequences. A later analysis calculated a clonal expansion index for each public chain from normalized within-repertoire ranks of inferred template counts. Generation probabilities in a later analysis came from a VDJ recombination model fitted to out-of-frame rearrangements, and those results were checked against IGoR. Hypergeometric tests were used in a later analysis to score TCR-TCR, TCR-HLA and TCR-CMV co-occurrence, with a repertoire-size bias correction applied to the TCR pairs. False discovery rates were estimated in a later analysis by permuting HLA or CMV assignments 20 times. In a later analysis, co-occurring TCRs were grouped with DBSCAN, and TCRdist sequence similarity was added when clustering was performed within HLA-allele-positive subsets. Repertoires with fewer than 30,000 or more than 120,000 public chains, plus five repertoires with anomalous nucleotide sharing, were excluded from co-occurrence clustering. Entries here come from immuneACCESS through TCRdb and include only in-frame sequences with V and J called. Some clones fail to appear in such tables; in the studies checked, an unresolved V gene covers under half of the shortfall, and the cause of the remainder is unknown. D and trimming come from the DNA, and the V and J calls and clone size come from that table. A total of about 120,000 clones appear in this sample, under 80% of them only once. The top ten hold about 30% of the sample.

Sequencing used PBMCs. The sequence came from a man between 60 and 75 years old in good health and CMV-seropositive. The chain is made from TRBV2 and TRBJ2-5, with 8 central nucleotides matching TRBD2. CDR3 sequence: CASLSGSGGQETQYF. The nucleotide sequence reads TGTGCCAGCTTAAGCGGAAGCGGGGGTCAAGAGACCCAGTACTTC.